The 2 T cell receptor beta chains given below trace back to one sample, sequenced in a study of blood T cells in healthy people across ages. It was with a sample-barcoded 5' primer and a J-beta primer mix that a second PCR of about 7 to 12 cycles was run. TCRdb redid the calling of the 5' RACE reads with MiXCR, one entry per CDR3 protein. The sample shows some 780,000 distinct CDR3 sequences, around three fifths of them seen only once. The material sequenced was blood. The receptor set was obtained from a man aged 40-50 years in good health.

This clonotype has just a few counts. This chain uses TRBV20-1 with TRBJ2-7, with D perhaps matching TRBD2 (5 bases). Germline CDR1 and CDR2: DFQATT and SNEGSKA (reference sequence). This CDR3 has 14 amino acids. V lost 1 base and J lost 1, with 11 bases in between. The CDR3 reads CSARAGIGSYEQYF. CDR3 DNA: TGCAGTGCTAGAGCGGGAATTGGGTCCTACGAGCAGTACTTC.

The chain recombines TRBV28 with TRBJ2-7; 8 positions match TRBD1. Germline values: CDR1 MDHEN, CDR2 SYDVKM. J gave up 4 bases and V 5 bases, and 10 bases lay outside the gene matches. The CDR3 spans 15 residues. CDR3 residues: CASSTSRTGRYEQYF. CDR3 nucleotides: TGTGCCAGCAGTACCTCCCGGACAGGGCGGTACGAGCAGTACTTC.